This T cell receptor beta chain originates from a study of cytomegalovirus exposure and HLA in healthy donors. The primer mix had 60 Vbeta and 13 Jbeta primers. Clones were sequenced by immunoSEQ multiplex PCR, and TCRdb holds only the in-frame ones, with some missing. This sample has just under 150,000 clones, with around 80% found just once. V lost 0 bases, J lost 8 bases, and 16 bases lay in between. The CDR3 has 15 amino acids. The V gene's germline CDR1 is MGHRA and CDR2 YSYEKL. A word on this clone: Antigen specificity is unknown.

Overall study findings and caveats: Associated with HLA alleles at 0.05 false discovery rate in a later analysis were over 15,000 TCR beta sequences.

The sample comprised PBMCs. The J gene is TRBJ1-1, the V gene TRBV4-1; D is possibly TRBD1 (5 bases). The sequence derives from a woman aged 25 to 45 in good health and CMV-seronegative. CDR3 nucleotides: TGCGCCAGCAGCCAAGATGGCGGGGGAACCAAAGAAGCTTTCTTT. This codes for CASSQDGGGTKEAFF.